These 29 T cell receptor beta chains came from one sample sequenced in a study of tumor and adjacent non-tumor tissue in lung cancer. No cell sorting was done before RNA was extracted from the tissue. A modified ARM-PCR protocol with three rounds of nested PCR amplified TCRbeta. One entry per CDR3 protein, called by TCRdb with MiXCR from the multiplex PCR reads. The table shows roughly 220,000 distinct CDR3 sequences, with about 76% occurring only once. Sequences were obtained from lung tumor tissue. Receptor source: a man aged 60 to 69 with non-small cell lung cancer.

Regarding this clonotype: At one of its ends the junction is not consistent with the germline gene, which may arise from a read error. The genes are TRBV20-1 and TRBJ1-2; D is perhaps TRBD1 (6 bases). This CDR3 comprises 14 residues. CDR1 is DFQATT and CDR2 is SNEGSKA in the germline V gene (reference sequence). CDR3 DNA sequence: TGCAGTGCTAAGGACAGAAAATTAAACTATGTCTACACCTTC. Encoded protein: CSAKDRKLNYVYTF.

Concerning this clonotype: A read error is possible here, since a much larger clone lies one base away. The rearrangement links TRBV20-1 to TRBJ1-3; D may be TRBD1 (5 bases). The CDR3 has 14 residues. The V gene's germline CDR1 is DFQATT and CDR2 SNEGSKA (reference sequence). The V and J ends lost 6 bases and 7 bases respectively, with 19 bases between them. The CDR3 reads CSANALGGDNTIYF. The CDR3 DNA reads as TGCAGTGCCAACGCACTGGGAGGGGATAACACCATATATTTT.

Concerning this clonotype: Germline and junction disagree at one end, which may indicate a read error. This chain connects TRBV11-2 to TRBJ2-5, with a weak D call TRBD2 (6 bases). Germline V gene data show CDR1 as SGHAT and CDR2 as FQNNGV. This CDR3 has 16 residues. CDR3 in DNA: TGTGCTAGCAGCCCCACAATAGGGAGGCCAAAGGAGACCCAGTACTTC. Translation gives CASSPTIGRPKETQYF. The full variable domain, rest sourced from reference TRBV11-2 and TRBJ2-5, is EAGVAQSPRYKIIEKRQSVAFWCNPISGHATLYWYQQILGQGPKLLIQFQNNGVVDDSQLPKDRFSAERLKGVDSTLKIQPAKLEDSAVYLCASSPTIGRPKETQYFGPGTRLLVL.

V usage is TRBV20-1 and J usage is TRBJ1-5; 8 positions match TRBD1. The ends lost 6 bases at V and 3 bases at J; junction bases unmatched: 10. This CDR3 comprises 15 residues. From germline, CDR1 is DFQATT and CDR2 SNEGSKA (reference sequence). The CDR3 reads CSAVWTGKINQPQHF. CDR3 sequence (DNA): TGCAGTGCGGTCTGGACAGGGAAGATCAATCAGCCCCAGCATTTT.

The CDR3 sequence: CASSFEQHNSEAFF. CDR3 coding DNA: TGTGCCAGCAGCTTTGAACAGCACAACTCTGAAGCTTTCTTT. The rearrangement joins TRBV5-5 to TRBJ1-1; no clear D. The CDR3 has 14 residues. Trimming stripped 2 bases from V and 6 bases from J, with 14 bases between. The V gene's germline CDR1 is SGHKS and CDR2 YYEKEE (reference sequence).

The chain has TRBV18 and TRBJ2-1; 15 nucleotides match TRBD2. The V and J ends lost 5 bases and 1 base, in that order; junction bases with no gene match: 9. CDR3 length: 19 amino acids. The germline V gene has CDR1 KGHSH and CDR2 LQKENI. CDR3 DNA sequence: TGTGCCAGCTCATCCCTCGGACTAGCGGGAGGGAGGTCCTACAATGAGCAGTTCTTC. This translates into CASSSLGLAGGRSYNEQFF. Using reference TRBV18 and TRBJ2-1 for the parts outside the CDR3, the full variable domain is NAGVMQNPRHLVRRRGQEARLRCSPMKGHSHVYWYRQLPEEGLKFMVYLQKENIIDESGMPKERFSAEFPKEGPSILRIQQVVRGDSAAYFCASSSLGLAGGRSYNEQFFGPGTRLTVL.

At least ten counts were recorded for this clonotype. CDR3: CSAAEVSGTARYEQYF. CDR3 bases: TGCAGTGCTGCTGAGGTTTCAGGGACTGCCCGCTACGAGCAGTACTTC. The rearrangement joins TRBV20-1 to TRBJ2-7, with D tentatively TRBD2 (6 bases). Germline V lookup: CDR1 DFQATT, CDR2 SNEGSKA (reference sequence). Trimming stripped 5 bases from V and 3 bases from J, with 23 bases between. The CDR3 runs 16 residues.

V usage is TRBV10-1 and J usage is TRBJ2-7; 8 bases are shared with TRBD2. The CDR3 is made up of 14 amino acids. Germline V gene data show CDR1 as WNHNN and CDR2 as SYGVQD (reference sequence). The V gene end was trimmed by 6 bases and the J gene end by 10 bases; junction bases not matched to a gene: 14. This CDR3 reads CASSEPGLGADQYF. CDR3 DNA sequence: TGCGCCAGCAGCGAGCCGGGACTAGGGGCTGACCAGTACTTC.

This clonotype turned up a few times. This chain uses TRBV7-9 with TRBJ2-1; TRBD2 agrees at 8 bases. The J segment lost 6 bases and the V segment lost 5 bases, leaving 9 bases of the junction unmatched. The CDR3 consists of 15 residues. From germline, CDR1 is SEHNR and CDR2 FQNEAQ (reference sequence). CDR3 sequence reads: CASSPGTSLFNEQFF. CDR3 nucleotides: TGTGCCAGCAGCCCCGGGACTAGTCTTTTCAATGAGCAGTTCTTC.

This sequence joins TRBV11-1 and TRBJ2-7, with 12 bases lining up with TRBD2. This CDR3 is built from 16 residues. The germline V gene encodes CDR1 SGHAT and CDR2 FQDESV (reference sequence). Unmatched junction bases numbered 6, after V lost 4 bases and J lost 2 bases. In DNA form, the CDR3 reads TGTGCCAGCAGCTCGCGGACTAGCGGGACTGCCTACGAGCAGTACTTC. Translation: CASSSRTSGTAYEQYF.

As concerns this clonotype: One end of the junction varies from germline; a read error may be responsible. The rearrangement uses TRBV4-1 and TRBJ2-5; the match to TRBD1 covers 11 bases. Germline V gives CDR1 MGHRA, CDR2 YSYEKL. The CDR3 is 16 amino acids. CDR3 sequence: CAGSQDRTGGEETLYF. CDR3 in DNA: TGCGCCGGCAGCCAAGATCGGACAGGGGGCGAAGAGACCCTGTACTTC.

This clonotype has only one observation. Just one base apart from a much larger clone, this may be a read error. The chain has TRBV29-1 and TRBJ2-1, with D maybe TRBD2 (6 bases). Germline V gives CDR1 SQVTM, CDR2 ANQGSEA. The CDR3 is made up of 14 amino acids. The CDR3 region is CSVEDMGGVNGQFF. The CDR3 region has the DNA TGCAGCGTTGAAGATATGGGCGGGGTCAATGGGCAGTTCTTC.

As regards this clonotype: One base away lies a much larger clone, so this may be a sequencing read error. This sequence joins TRBV12-3 or TRBV12-4 and TRBJ1-2; tentative D call: TRBD1 (5 bases). Trimming took off 7 bases at V and 8 bases at J, with 26 bases between the two ends. The CDR3 totals 16 residues. CDR3 DNA sequence: TGTGCCAGCACCCCCCCATGGACAAGGTTCCCCCCGGGCTACACCTTC. It encodes CASTPPWTRFPPGYTF.

As to this clonotype: At one end, the junction sequence differs from germline, possibly due to a read error. The V call is TRBV6-5, the J call TRBJ1-5; TRBD1 might be the D (6 bases). The germline gives CDR1 MNHEY, CDR2 SVGAGI. The CDR3 extends over 14 amino acids. CDR3 sequence reads: CASSTRDTNQPHHF. CDR3 nucleotides: TGTGCCAGCAGCACCCGGGACACCAATCAGCCCCATCATTTT.

This clonotype was detected ten times or more. The rearrangement links TRBV7-2 to TRBJ2-7; 8 bases match TRBD1. The CDR3 covers 13 residues. The V gene end was trimmed by 4 bases and the J gene end by 8 bases; junction bases not matched to a gene: 7. CDR1 and CDR2 from the germline V gene are SGHTA and FQGNSA. In DNA form, the CDR3 reads TGTGCCAGCAGCTCACAGCGACAGGGGCAGCAGTACTTC. It translates to CASSSQRQGQQYF.

This clonotype was recorded once. The final CDR3 position lacks the conserved phenylalanine or tryptophan, pointing to a likely read error. V and J are TRBV29-1 and TRBJ2-1, with D perhaps TRBD2 (5 bases). CDR1 SQVTM and CDR2 ANQGSEA come from the germline V gene. The CDR3 is 11 residues long. The CDR3 nucleotides read TGTAGCGTTTTGGACGTCCCGGAGCAGTTCTAC. Its translation: CSVLDVPEQFY.

In its sample, this clonotype was seen a few times. Germline and junction disagree at one end, which may indicate a read error. This chain joins TRBV19 and TRBJ1-4; D uncertain. CDR3 size: 13 residues. Germline V gene sequence: CDR1 LNHDA, CDR2 SQIVND (reference sequence). The CDR3 region has the DNA TGTGCCAGTAATCCAGCAACTAATGAAAAACTACTTTTT. Its protein is CASNPATNEKLLF. The full variable domain, rest sourced from reference TRBV19 and TRBJ1-4, is DGGITQSPKYLFRKEGQNVTLSCEQNLNHDAMYWYRQDPGQGLRLIYYSQIVNDFQKGDIAEGYSVSREKKESFPLTVTSAQKNPTAFYLCASNPATNEKLLFGSGTQLSVL.

This clonotype came up many times. The rearrangement uses TRBV11-3 and TRBJ2-7, with a possible D match to TRBD1 (5 bases). The CDR3 spans 14 residues. V was clipped by 1 base and J by 2 bases, with 9 bases between them. Germline V gives CDR1 SGHNT, CDR2 YENEEA. The CDR3 region has the DNA TGTGCCAGCAGCTTAGGGGGCTTTGCCTACGAGCAGTACTTC. It is translated as CASSLGGFAYEQYF.

Concerning this clonotype: This CDR3 fails to terminate in the conserved phenylalanine or tryptophan, so it likely reflects a read error. This chain joins TRBV12-3 or TRBV12-4 and TRBJ2-6; D unresolved. CDR3 size: 13 residues. The CDR3 nucleotides are TGTGCCAGCAGTTTGGCTGGGTCCAACGTCCTGACTTTA. This sequence encodes CASSLAGSNVLTL.

The chain joins TRBV28 to TRBJ2-7, with D possibly matching TRBD2 (5 bases). The CDR3 spans 15 residues. Germline V gene data show CDR1 as MDHEN and CDR2 as SYDVKM. V was cut by 5 bases and J by 5 bases, with 19 bases left in between. The CDR3 reads CASSRRDFQKHEQYF. The CDR3 DNA reads TGTGCCAGCAGTAGACGGGATTTCCAAAAGCACGAGCAGTACTTC.

About this clonotype itself: A junction end diverges from the germline sequence, so it may reflect a read error. The chain links TRBV5-1 to TRBJ2-7; D is ambiguous. Per germline, CDR1 SGHRS and CDR2 YFSETQ. This CDR3 is built from 16 residues. This CDR3 is CASCLDRPPSSYEQYF. The DNA of the CDR3 is TGCGCCAGCTGCTTGGACCGACCCCCCTCCTCCTACGAGCAGTACTTC.

The rearrangement joins TRBV19 to TRBJ1-2; unclear D gene. In germline, CDR1 is LNHDA, CDR2 SQIVND (reference sequence). This CDR3 contains 15 residues. Trimming left V 1 base short and J 4 bases short, with 13 bases between. The CDR3 region is CASSIGADERYGYTF. In DNA form, the CDR3 reads TGTGCCAGTAGTATAGGGGCGGACGAACGCTATGGCTACACCTTC.

The rearrangement links TRBV20-1 to TRBJ1-2; TRBD1 agrees at 8 bases. This CDR3 region has 16 residues. V lost 8 bases to trimming and J lost 7 bases; unmatched junction nucleotides: 21. Per germline, CDR1 DFQATT and CDR2 SNEGSKA (reference sequence). CDR3 bases: TGCAGTACGAACACCGGGACAGGAAACCCGCGGATTGGCTACACCTTC. Protein: CSTNTGTGNPRIGYTF.

The chain joins TRBV20-1 to TRBJ2-7; the D is unclear. CDR3 length: 15 residues. Germline lookup yields CDR1 DFQATT and CDR2 SNEGSKA (reference sequence). The V end was cut by 3 bases, the J end by 1 base, with 16 bases between. CDR3 DNA sequence: TGCAGTGCTAGGGGCTACTCCTCCCGGTCCTACGAGCAGTACTTC. This codes for CSARGYSSRSYEQYF.

Turning to this clonotype: This sequence may be a read error, since a much larger clone differs from it by one base. No conserved phenylalanine or tryptophan ends this CDR3, so it is likely a read error. The V gene is TRBV20-1, the J gene TRBJ2-5, with 7 bases matching TRBD2. This CDR3 is built from 15 residues. CDR1 and CDR2 from the germline V gene are DFQATT and SNEGSKA (reference sequence). The trim removed 0 bases at V and 4 bases at J, leaving 8 bases unmatched. CDR3 in amino acids: CSARDSRTSAETQYL. CDR3 DNA sequence: TGCAGTGCTAGAGATTCCCGGACTAGTGCAGAGACCCAGTACCTC.

On this clonotype itself: The conserved closing phenylalanine or tryptophan is absent in this CDR3, likely reflecting a read error. The chain carries TRBV7-9 and TRBJ1-3, with D tentatively TRBD1 (5 bases). The CDR3 sequence is 15 residues long. Trimming removed 0 bases at V and 4 bases at J, with 10 bases between. CDR1 is SEHNR and CDR2 is FQNEAQ in the germline V gene (reference sequence). The CDR3 loop is CASSLASGPGNTIYL. The CDR3 bases are TGTGCCAGCAGCTTAGCTTCGGGACCGGGAAACACCATATATCTT.

Concerning this clonotype itself: The junction departs from the called germline gene at one end, perhaps through a read error. This chain connects TRBV6-2 or TRBV6-3 to TRBJ2-5, with TRBD1 identical over 9 bases. The CDR3 is made up of 15 amino acids. CDR1 is MNHEY, CDR2 SVGEGT, per germline. Here the CDR3 DNA reads TGTGCCAGCAGTACCCGGACAGGGGAACTGGAGACCAAGTACTTC. Its translation: CASSTRTGELETKYF.

With respect to this clonotype: A junction boundary mismatches the germline segment, possibly from a read error. V usage is TRBV11-2 and J usage is TRBJ2-6; unclear D gene. This CDR3 has 14 residues. Germline V gene sequence: CDR1 SGHAT, CDR2 FQNNGV. CDR3 in amino acids: CASSPISEASVLSF. The CDR3, as DNA: TGTGCCAGCAGTCCTATCTCTGAGGCCAGCGTCCTAAGTTTC.

As to this clonotype: With a much larger clone just one base away, this may be a read error. The V and J genes are TRBV12-3 or TRBV12-4 and TRBJ2-2; D ambiguous. The CDR3 extends over 15 amino acids. The CDR3, as DNA: TGTGACAGCGCGTCTACCACCTCGAACACCGGGGAGCTGTTTTTT. Amino acids: CDSASTTSNTGELFF.